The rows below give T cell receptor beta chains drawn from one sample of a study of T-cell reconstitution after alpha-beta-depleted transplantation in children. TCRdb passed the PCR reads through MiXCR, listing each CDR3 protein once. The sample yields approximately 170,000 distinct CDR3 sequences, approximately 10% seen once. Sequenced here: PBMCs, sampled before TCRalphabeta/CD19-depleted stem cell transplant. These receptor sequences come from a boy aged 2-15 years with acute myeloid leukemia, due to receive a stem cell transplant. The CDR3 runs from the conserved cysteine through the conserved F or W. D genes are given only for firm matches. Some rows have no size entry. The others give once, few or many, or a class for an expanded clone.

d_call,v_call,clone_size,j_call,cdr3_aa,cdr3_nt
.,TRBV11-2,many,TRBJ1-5,CASSLGQGRAKQPQHF,TGTGCCAGCAGCTTAGGCCAGGGACGAGCAAAACAGCCCCAGCATTTT
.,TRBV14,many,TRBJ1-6,CASGRGVYNSPLHF,TGTGCCAGCGGGCGAGGTGTTTATAATTCACCCCTCCACTTT
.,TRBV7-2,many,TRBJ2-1,CASSTRREIGNEQFF,TGTGCCAGCAGCACTCGGCGGGAAATCGGCAATGAGCAGTTCTTC
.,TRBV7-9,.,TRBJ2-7,CATGLTDKGKQYF,TGTGCCACGGGGTTAACGGACAAGGGGAAGCAGTACTTC
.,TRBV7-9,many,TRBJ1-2,CASSLAWGGSGYTF,TGTGCCAGCAGCTTAGCGTGGGGAGGCTCTGGCTACACCTTC
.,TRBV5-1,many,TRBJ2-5,CASSPGRGQETQYF,TGCGCCAGCAGCCCTGGCCGGGGCCAAGAGACCCAGTACTTC
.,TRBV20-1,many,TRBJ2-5,CSASQQGGETQYF,TGCAGTGCCTCTCAACAGGGAGGAGAGACCCAGTACTTC
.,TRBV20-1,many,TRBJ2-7,CSAPGRGLEQYF,TGCAGTGCCCCTGGCCGGGGGCTCGAGCAGTACTTC
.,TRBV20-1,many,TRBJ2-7,CSAEDWKRGGGSYEQYF,TGCAGTGCCGAGGACTGGAAGAGAGGGGGGGGTTCCTACGAGCAGTACTTC
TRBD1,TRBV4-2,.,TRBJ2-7,CASSQAPGGEWSYEQYF,TGTGCCAGCAGCCAAGCCCCAGGGGGCGAATGGTCCTACGAGCAGTACTTC
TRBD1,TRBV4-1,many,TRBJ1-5,CASSPRGTGSDQPQHF,TGCGCCAGCAGCCCCCGGGGGACAGGGTCCGATCAGCCCCAGCATTTT
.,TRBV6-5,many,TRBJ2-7,CASSSQGEQYF,TGTGCCAGCAGTTCACAGGGCGAGCAGTACTTC
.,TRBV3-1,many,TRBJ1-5,CASSPSDGRAGQPQHF,TGTGCCAGCAGCCCTTCCGATGGCAGGGCGGGTCAGCCCCAGCATTTT
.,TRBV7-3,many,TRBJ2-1,CASSLSGRTNNEQFF,TGTGCCAGCAGCTTAAGTGGGAGGACGAACAATGAGCAGTTCTTC
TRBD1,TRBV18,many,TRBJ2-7,CASSPPGQGIHEQYF,TGTGCCAGCTCACCACCGGGACAGGGTATCCACGAGCAGTACTTC
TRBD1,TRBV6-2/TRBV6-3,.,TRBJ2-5,CASSKTTGLGETQYF,TGTGCCAGCAGTAAAACGACAGGGCTTGGGGAGACCCAGTACTTC
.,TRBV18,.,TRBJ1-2,CASSPGANLGGYTF,TGTGCCAGCTCACCAGGGGCCAATCTAGGGGGCTACACCTTC
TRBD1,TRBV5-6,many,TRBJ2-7,CASSLALVGTGVIQYIEQYF,TGTGCCAGCAGCTTGGCCTTGGTTGGGACAGGGGTCATCCAATACATCGAGCAGTACTTC
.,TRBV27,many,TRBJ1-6,CASSSRQDYNSPLHF,TGTGCCAGCAGTTCCCGACAGGACTATAATTCACCCCTCCACTTT
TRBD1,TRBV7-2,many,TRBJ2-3,CASSLADRGVDTQYF,TGTGCCAGCAGCTTAGCGGACAGGGGGGTAGATACGCAGTATTTT
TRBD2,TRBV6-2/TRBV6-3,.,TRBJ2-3,CASSSAGLAFGGADTQYF,TGTGCCAGCAGTTCTGCGGGACTAGCCTTTGGAGGGGCAGATACGCAGTATTTT
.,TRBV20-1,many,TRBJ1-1,CSASGTKNTEAFF,TGCAGTGCGTCCGGGACAAAGAACACTGAAGCTTTCTTT
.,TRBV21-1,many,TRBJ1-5,CASSKRDIGNSNQPQHF,TGTGCCAGCAGCAAACGCGACATAGGGAATAGCAATCAGCCCCAGCATTTT
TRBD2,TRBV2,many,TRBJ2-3,CASSEVAGSDTQYF,TGTGCCAGCAGTGAGGTAGCGGGGTCCGATACGCAGTATTTT
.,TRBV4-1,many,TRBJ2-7,CASSHPDSPYEQYF,TGCGCCAGCAGCCATCCGGACAGCCCCTACGAGCAGTACTTC
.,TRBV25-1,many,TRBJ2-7,CASSVLPRGGTYEQYF,TGTGCCAGCAGTGTCCTTCCCAGGGGGGGGACATACGAGCAGTACTTC
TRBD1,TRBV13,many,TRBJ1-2,CASSHETGADYGYTF,TGTGCCAGCAGCCACGAGACAGGGGCGGACTATGGCTACACCTTC
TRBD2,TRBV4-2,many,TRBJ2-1,CASSQDGWDYHYNEQFF,TGTGCCAGCAGCCAAGATGGATGGGACTACCACTACAATGAGCAGTTCTTC
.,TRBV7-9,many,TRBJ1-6,CASSRGGFSYNSPLHF,TGTGCCAGCAGCCGAGGGGGGTTTTCCTATAATTCACCCCTCCACTTT
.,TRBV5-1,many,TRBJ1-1,CASSSWGGTTEAFF,TGCGCCAGCAGCTCCTGGGGGGGAACCACTGAAGCTTTCTTT
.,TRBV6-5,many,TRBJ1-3,CASSPDRTYGNTIYF,TGTGCCAGCAGCCCAGACCGGACATATGGAAACACCATATATTTT
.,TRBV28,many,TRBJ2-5,CASSFRTGRGQYF,TGTGCCAGCAGTTTCAGGACGGGGAGAGGCCAGTACTTC
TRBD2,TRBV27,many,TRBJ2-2,CASSLSRYGTAGANTGELFF,TGTGCCAGCAGTTTATCTCGATATGGTACGGCGGGAGCGAACACCGGGGAGCTGTTTTTT
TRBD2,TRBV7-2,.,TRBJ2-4,CAISGLAGGDRDIQYF,TGTGCCATTTCGGGACTAGCGGGAGGAGATAGAGACATTCAGTACTTC
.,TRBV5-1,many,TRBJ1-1,CASSLVGLNTEAFF,TGCGCCAGCAGCTTGGTGGGATTGAACACTGAAGCTTTCTTT
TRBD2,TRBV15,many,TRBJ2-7,CATSKETSGIHEQYF,TGTGCCACCAGCAAAGAGACTAGCGGGATTCACGAGCAGTACTTC
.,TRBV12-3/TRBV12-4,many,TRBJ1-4,CASSLFLGIQEKLFF,TGTGCCAGCAGTTTATTCTTGGGGATTCAGGAAAAACTGTTTTTT
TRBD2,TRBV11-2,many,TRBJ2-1,CASSRGLAGINEQFF,TGTGCCAGCAGCAGGGGACTAGCGGGAATCAATGAGCAGTTCTTC
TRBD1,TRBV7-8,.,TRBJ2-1,CASSTRGGGTGPSYNEQFF,TGTGCCAGCAGCACTAGGGGTGGGGGGACAGGTCCCTCCTACAATGAGCAGTTCTTC
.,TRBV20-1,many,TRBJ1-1,CSAIRQGITEAFF,TGCAGTGCTATCCGTCAGGGAATCACTGAAGCTTTCTTT
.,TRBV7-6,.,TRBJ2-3,CASSAGARVADTQYF,TGTGCCAGCAGCGCCGGAGCCAGGGTCGCAGATACGCAGTATTTT
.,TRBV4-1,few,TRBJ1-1,CASSQAPKGNTEAFF,TGCGCCAGCAGCCAAGCCCCTAAGGGGAACACTGAAGCTTTCTTT
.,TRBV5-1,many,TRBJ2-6,CASSFSGANVLTF,TGCGCCAGCAGCTTTTCTGGGGCCAACGTCCTGACTTTC
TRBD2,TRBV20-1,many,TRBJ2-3,CSARTDLAADTQYF,TGCAGTGCTAGAACGGATCTAGCGGCCGATACGCAGTATTTT
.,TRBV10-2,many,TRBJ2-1,CASSDASSYNEQFF,TGCGCCAGCAGTGACGCAAGCTCCTACAATGAGCAGTTCTTC
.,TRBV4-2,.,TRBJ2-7,CASSPEVGPFYEQYF,TGTGCCAGCAGCCCTGAAGTGGGGCCCTTCTACGAGCAGTACTTC
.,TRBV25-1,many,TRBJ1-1,CASSELFHTEAFF,TGTGCCAGCAGTGAATTGTTCCACACTGAAGCTTTCTTT
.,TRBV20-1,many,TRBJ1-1,CSARAKPGQSAFF,TGCAGTGCTAGGGCGAAACCCGGACAGTCAGCTTTCTTT
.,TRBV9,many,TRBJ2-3,CASSPGLVGTDTQYF,TGTGCCAGCAGCCCCGGCCTGGTTGGCACAGATACGCAGTATTTT
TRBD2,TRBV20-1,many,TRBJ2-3,CSAEVGLAGSDTQYF,TGCAGTGCGGAGGTGGGACTAGCAGGGTCAGATACGCAGTATTTT
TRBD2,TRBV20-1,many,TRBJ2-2,CSARELAGDGGELFF,TGCAGTGCTAGAGAACTAGCGGGAGACGGCGGGGAGCTGTTTTTT
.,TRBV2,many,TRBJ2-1,CAGNLGTVNEQFF,TGTGCCGGGAATCTAGGTACAGTCAATGAGCAGTTCTTC
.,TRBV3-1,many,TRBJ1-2,CASSQGFDGLYGYTF,TGTGCCAGCAGCCAAGGTTTCGACGGACTCTATGGCTACACCTTC
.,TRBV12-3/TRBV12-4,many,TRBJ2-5,CASSLGGARETQYF,TGTGCCAGCAGTTTAGGGGGGGCAAGGGAGACCCAGTACTTC
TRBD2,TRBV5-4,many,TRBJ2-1,CASSKRGYNNEQFF,TGTGCCAGCAGCAAGCGGGGATATAACAATGAGCAGTTCTTC
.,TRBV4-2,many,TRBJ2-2,CASSQGFKVLQTGELFF,TGTGCCAGCAGCCAAGGGTTTAAAGTACTACAGACCGGGGAGCTGTTTTTT